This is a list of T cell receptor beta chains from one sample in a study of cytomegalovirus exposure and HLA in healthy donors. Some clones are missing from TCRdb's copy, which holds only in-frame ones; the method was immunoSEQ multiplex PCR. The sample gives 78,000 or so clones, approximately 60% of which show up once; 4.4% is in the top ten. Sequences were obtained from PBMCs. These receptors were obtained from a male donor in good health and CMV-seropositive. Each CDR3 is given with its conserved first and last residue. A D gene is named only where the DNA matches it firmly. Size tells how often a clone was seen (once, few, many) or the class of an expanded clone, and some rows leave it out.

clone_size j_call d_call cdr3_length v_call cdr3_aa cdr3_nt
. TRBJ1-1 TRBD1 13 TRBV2 CASSGDRGSEAFF TGTGCCAGCAGTGGGGACAGGGGAAGTGAAGCTTTCTTT
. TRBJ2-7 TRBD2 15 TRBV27 CASSFGLAGPYEQYF TGTGCCAGCAGTTTTGGACTAGCAGGCCCCTACGAGCAGTACTTC
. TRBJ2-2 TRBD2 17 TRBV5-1 CASSSSSGGLNTGELFF TGCGCCAGCAGCTCTTCTAGCGGGGGGCTGAACACCGGGGAGCTGTTTTTT
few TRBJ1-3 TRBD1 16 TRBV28 CASSFKAGTGVSTIYF TGTGCCAGCAGTTTTAAGGCCGGGACAGGGGTCAGCACCATATATTTT
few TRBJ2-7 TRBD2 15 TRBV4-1 CASSPSGGGALEQYF TGCGCCAGCAGCCCCAGTGGCGGGGGGGCTCTAGAGCAGTACTTC
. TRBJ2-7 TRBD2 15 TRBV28 CASRISGLAGGEQYF TGTGCCAGCAGAATTTCAGGACTAGCGGGAGGCGAGCAGTACTTC
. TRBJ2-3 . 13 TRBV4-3 CASDFSADGTQYF TGCGCCAGCGACTTTAGCGCCGACGGTACGCAGTATTTT
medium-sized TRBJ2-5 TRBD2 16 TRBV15 CATSRAPSGSGETQYF TGTGCCACCAGCAGAGCCCCTAGCGGGAGTGGAGAGACCCAGTACTTC
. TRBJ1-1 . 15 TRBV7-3 CASRPDQRENTEAFF TGTGCCAGCAGGCCTGACCAGCGGGAGAACACTGAAGCTTTCTTT
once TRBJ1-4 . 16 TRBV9 CASSVGPGGNNEKLFF TGTGCCAGCAGCGTAGGGCCGGGGGGGAATAATGAAAAACTGTTTTTT
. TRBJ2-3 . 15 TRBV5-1 CASSLGRGAGDTQYF TGCGCCAGCAGCTTGGGACGGGGGGCCGGGGATACGCAGTATTTT
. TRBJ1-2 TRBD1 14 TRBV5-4 CASSTQGQLYGYTF TGTGCCAGCAGCACACAGGGACAGCTTTATGGCTACACCTTC